The TCR beta chain under discussion was sequenced for a study of T cell changes during pregnancy in multiple sclerosis. V lost 7 bases, J lost 7 bases, and 9 bases stayed unmatched. Germline lookup yields CDR1 SQVTM and CDR2 ANQGSEA. The CDR3 loop spans 13 amino acids. Assay used: immunoSEQ multiplex PCR; TCRdb lists only in-frame clones, some missing. The data show approximately 46,000 clones, 75% to 95% seen once. This receptor was obtained from a female donor with multiple sclerosis, enrolled in a pregnancy study. The gene calls are TRBV29-1 and TRBJ1-1; 10 bases map to TRBD1. Specimen: CD8+ T cells from peripheral blood mononuclear cells, collected in the second trimester of pregnancy. CDR3 sequence reads: CSAFLGDRGEAFF. The CDR3 DNA follows: TGCAGCGCGTTCCTCGGGGACAGGGGTGAAGCTTTCTTT.